A selection of T cell receptor beta chains follows, all from one sample in a study of early T cells in non-severe SARS-CoV-2 infection. TCRdb analysed the 5' RACE reads with MiXCR anew, one entry per CDR3 protein. The sample shows 48,000 or so distinct CDR3 sequences, around 13% of them seen only once. Material: whole blood. These receptor sequences come from an adult who was a healthcare worker with PCR-confirmed SARS-CoV-2 infection or an uninfected control (not recorded which). Each CDR3 is given with its conserved first and last residue. Fields, in order: clone size, V gene, J gene, D gene, CDR3 DNA, CDR3 protein. The D gene is left open where the match is weak. Only some rows state a clone size, as once, few, many or a class for expanded clones.

abundance: many
v_gene: TRBV10-3
j_gene: TRBJ2-7
d_gene: TRBD1
CDR3nt: TGTGCCATCAGTGAGTGGGGACAGGGTAATTCCTACGAGCAGTACTTC
CDR3aa: CAISEWGQGNSYEQYF

abundance: few
v_gene: TRBV9
j_gene: TRBJ1-4
d_gene: -
CDR3nt: TGTGCCAGCAGCCCAGTCGGGGCTAATGAAAAACTGTTTTTT
CDR3aa: CASSPVGANEKLFF

abundance: -
v_gene: TRBV6-5
j_gene: TRBJ1-2
d_gene: TRBD1
CDR3nt: TGTGCCAGCAGCCCTAGGACAGGGGTGTCCGATGGCTACACCTTC
CDR3aa: CASSPRTGVSDGYTF

abundance: few
v_gene: TRBV9
j_gene: TRBJ2-7
d_gene: -
CDR3nt: TGTGCCAGCAGCGTACAAACAGGTAGCGAGCAGTACTTC
CDR3aa: CASSVQTGSEQYF

abundance: -
v_gene: TRBV29-1
j_gene: TRBJ2-3
d_gene: -
CDR3nt: TGCAGCGTTGCCCGGGGCACAGATACGCAGTATTTT
CDR3aa: CSVARGTDTQYF

abundance: -
v_gene: TRBV29-1
j_gene: TRBJ2-2
d_gene: -
CDR3nt: TGCAGCGTTCGGGGACTCGAGAACACCGGGGAGCTGTTTTTT
CDR3aa: CSVRGLENTGELFF

abundance: once
v_gene: TRBV20-1
j_gene: TRBJ2-1
d_gene: -
CDR3nt: TGCAGTGCCGGAGGGGCCAGTGAGCAGTTCTTC
CDR3aa: CSAGGASEQFF

abundance: many
v_gene: TRBV29-1
j_gene: TRBJ1-4
d_gene: -
CDR3nt: TGCAGCGTCTTCCTCGGGACCGCAACTAATGAAAAACTGTTTTTT
CDR3aa: CSVFLGTATNEKLFF

abundance: many
v_gene: TRBV19
j_gene: TRBJ2-3
d_gene: TRBD2
CDR3nt: TGTGCCAGTACTCCCCTAGCGGGGGCAGGAGATACGCAGTATTTT
CDR3aa: CASTPLAGAGDTQYF

abundance: few
v_gene: TRBV28
j_gene: TRBJ1-5
d_gene: -
CDR3nt: TGTGCGTCAGCGGGGGATCAGCCCCAGCATTTT
CDR3aa: CASAGDQPQHF

abundance: many
v_gene: TRBV20-1
j_gene: TRBJ1-1
d_gene: -
CDR3nt: TGCAGTGCTAGAGATCCCCGCAAACCTAACACTGAAGCTTTCTTT
CDR3aa: CSARDPRKPNTEAFF

abundance: -
v_gene: TRBV5-5
j_gene: TRBJ1-5
d_gene: -
CDR3nt: TGTGCCAGCAGCCCCCGCTCGGGGCGGGGGAATCAGCCTCAGCATTTT
CDR3aa: CASSPRSGRGNQPQHF

abundance: -
v_gene: TRBV5-1
j_gene: TRBJ2-7
d_gene: -
CDR3nt: TGCGCCAGCAGCCTAAAAGGGGCCCCCTACGAGCAGTACTTC
CDR3aa: CASSLKGAPYEQYF

abundance: many
v_gene: TRBV20-1
j_gene: TRBJ2-6
d_gene: -
CDR3nt: TGCAGTGCTACAGGGTTAGGGGCCAACGTCCTGACTTTC
CDR3aa: CSATGLGANVLTF

abundance: many
v_gene: TRBV6-1
j_gene: TRBJ2-5
d_gene: -
CDR3nt: TGTGCCAGCATTGGGACTGGGGGGTATGAGACCCAGTACTTC
CDR3aa: CASIGTGGYETQYF

abundance: few
v_gene: TRBV29-1
j_gene: TRBJ2-2
d_gene: TRBD2
CDR3nt: TGCAGCGGAACGAGCGGGAGGGCCAACGGGGAGCTGTTTTTT
CDR3aa: CSGTSGRANGELFF

abundance: -
v_gene: TRBV7-2
j_gene: TRBJ1-1
d_gene: -
CDR3nt: TGTGCCAGCAGCGCCGCGGCGCCCTTTGAAGCTTTCTTT
CDR3aa: CASSAAAPFEAFF

abundance: -
v_gene: TRBV2
j_gene: TRBJ1-4
d_gene: TRBD1
CDR3nt: TGTGCCAGCAGTGAAAATCTAGGGGGCTTCGAAAAACTGTTTTTT
CDR3aa: CASSENLGGFEKLFF

abundance: many
v_gene: TRBV11-2
j_gene: TRBJ2-3
d_gene: -
CDR3nt: TGTGCCGGGGCTAGCGCTCTCACAAGTACGCAGTATTTT
CDR3aa: CAGASALTSTQYF

abundance: once
v_gene: TRBV5-1
j_gene: TRBJ1-5
d_gene: TRBD1
CDR3nt: TGCGCCAGCAGCTTGGGGCCCAGGCAGGGGGACAATCAGCCCCAGCATTTT
CDR3aa: CASSLGPRQGDNQPQHF

abundance: many
v_gene: TRBV7-8
j_gene: TRBJ2-1
d_gene: -
CDR3nt: TGTGCCAGCAGCTTACAAACTAGTCAGATCTCCTACAATGAGCAGTTCTTC
CDR3aa: CASSLQTSQISYNEQFF

abundance: few
v_gene: TRBV27
j_gene: TRBJ2-7
d_gene: -
CDR3nt: TGTGCCAGCAGGATTCGACCAGTGGGTCCATACGAGCAGTACTTC
CDR3aa: CASRIRPVGPYEQYF

abundance: many
v_gene: TRBV10-3
j_gene: TRBJ2-1
d_gene: TRBD1
CDR3nt: TGTGCCATCAGTGATGAAGGGGGCCATGAGCAGTTCTTC
CDR3aa: CAISDEGGHEQFF

abundance: many
v_gene: TRBV12-3/TRBV12-4
j_gene: TRBJ1-2
d_gene: -
CDR3nt: TGTGCCAGCAGTTCCGCGGGGGGGGGCTATGGCTACACCTTC
CDR3aa: CASSSAGGGYGYTF

abundance: -
v_gene: TRBV29-1
j_gene: TRBJ1-1
d_gene: TRBD1
CDR3nt: TGCAGCGCTGGACAGGGGGCGCGGCCTTTCTTT
CDR3aa: CSAGQGARPFF

abundance: many
v_gene: TRBV5-4
j_gene: TRBJ1-3
d_gene: TRBD1
CDR3nt: TGTGCCAGCAGCAGTCAGGGGGCTTCTGGAAACACCATATATTTT
CDR3aa: CASSSQGASGNTIYF

abundance: few
v_gene: TRBV29-1
j_gene: TRBJ1-1
d_gene: -
CDR3nt: TGCAGCGCGCGACAGGCCATGAACACTGAAGCTTTCTTT
CDR3aa: CSARQAMNTEAFF